Sequencing of this TCR beta chain was carried out in a study of blood T cell repertoires in COVID-19. About the research overall: The origin of the acute and convalescent COVID-19 samples was the United States, Italy and Spain. The analysed material was cDNA or gDNA that came from T cells, B-cell-depleted T cells, or PBMCs.

Trimming at V came to 2 bases and at J to 8 bases, leaving 27 bases not matched to a gene. The CDR3 totals 21 residues. Germline V gives CDR1 MNHEY, CDR2 SMNVEV (reference sequence). Authors' analysis steps: Reference gene primer amplification yielded estimated nucleated cell counts. The assay was immunoSEQ multiplex PCR, and TCRdb's table has in-frame clones only and misses some. The D gene and trimming were derived from the DNA, and the V and J assignments and clone size from that table. This sample has fewer than 300,000 clones, with around 86% found just once. This chain uses TRBV27 with TRBJ2-4; 7 bases are a match to TRBD1. The TCR originated in a human donor in a cohort sampled during active COVID-19. The sequencing sample was made of peripheral blood. CDR3: CASSLTWRGQVSNRYDDIQYF. The CDR3 region has the DNA TGTGCCAGCAGTTTAACCTGGCGCGGACAGGTTTCGAACCGTTATGATGACATTCAGTACTTC.